This note documents a single T cell receptor (beta chain) sequence. The sample belongs to a study of cytomegalovirus exposure and HLA in healthy donors. Germline V gene data show CDR1 as GTSNPN and CDR2 as SVGIG (reference sequence). With 5 bases clipped from V and 0 bases from J, the junction kept 9 bases outside the gene matches. This CDR3 contains 18 residues. Both 60 Vbeta primers and 13 Jbeta primers went into the PCR. The assay was immunoSEQ multiplex PCR, and TCRdb's table has in-frame clones only and misses some. The top ten clones hold around 8.3% of a sample with 180,000 or so clones, roughly 80% of them seen once.

The receptor's source is a woman in her thirties or forties in good health and CMV-seropositive. Sample: PBMCs. The chain combines TRBV30 with TRBJ2-1; 14 positions match TRBD2. The CDR3 DNA follows: TGTGCCTGGGATACCGGGACTAGCGGGAGTAGCTCCTACAATGAGCAGTTCTTC. It is translated as CAWDTGTSGSSSYNEQFF.